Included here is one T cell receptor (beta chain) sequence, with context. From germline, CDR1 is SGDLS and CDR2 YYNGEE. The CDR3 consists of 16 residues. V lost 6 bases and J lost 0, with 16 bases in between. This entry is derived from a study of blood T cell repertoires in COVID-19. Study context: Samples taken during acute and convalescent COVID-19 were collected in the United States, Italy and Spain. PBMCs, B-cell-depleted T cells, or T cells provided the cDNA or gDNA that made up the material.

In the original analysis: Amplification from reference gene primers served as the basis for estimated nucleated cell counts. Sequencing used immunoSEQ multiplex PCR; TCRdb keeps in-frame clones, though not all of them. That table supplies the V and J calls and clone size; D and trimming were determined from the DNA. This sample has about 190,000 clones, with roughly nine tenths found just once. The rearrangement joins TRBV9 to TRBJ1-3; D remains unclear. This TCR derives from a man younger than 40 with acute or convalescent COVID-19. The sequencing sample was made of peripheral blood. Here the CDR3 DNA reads TGTGCCAGCACCCTCGAACCGGGTGTCTCTGGAAACACCATATATTTT. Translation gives CASTLEPGVSGNTIYF.